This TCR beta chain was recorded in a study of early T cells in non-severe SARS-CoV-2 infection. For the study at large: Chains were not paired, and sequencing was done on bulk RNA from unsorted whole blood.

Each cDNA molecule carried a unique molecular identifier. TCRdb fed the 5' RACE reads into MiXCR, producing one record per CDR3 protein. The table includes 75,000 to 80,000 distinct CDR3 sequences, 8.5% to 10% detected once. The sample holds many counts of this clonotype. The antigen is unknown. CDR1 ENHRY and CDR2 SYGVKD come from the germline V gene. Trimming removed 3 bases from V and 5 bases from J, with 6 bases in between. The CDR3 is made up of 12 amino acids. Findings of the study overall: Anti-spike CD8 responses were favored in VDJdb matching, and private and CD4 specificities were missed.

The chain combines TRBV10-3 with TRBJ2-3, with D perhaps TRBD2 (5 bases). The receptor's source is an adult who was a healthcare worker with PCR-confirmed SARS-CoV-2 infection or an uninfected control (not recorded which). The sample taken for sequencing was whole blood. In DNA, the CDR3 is TGTGCCATCAGTGACGCGGGAGATACGCAGTATTTT. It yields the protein CAISDAGDTQYF.